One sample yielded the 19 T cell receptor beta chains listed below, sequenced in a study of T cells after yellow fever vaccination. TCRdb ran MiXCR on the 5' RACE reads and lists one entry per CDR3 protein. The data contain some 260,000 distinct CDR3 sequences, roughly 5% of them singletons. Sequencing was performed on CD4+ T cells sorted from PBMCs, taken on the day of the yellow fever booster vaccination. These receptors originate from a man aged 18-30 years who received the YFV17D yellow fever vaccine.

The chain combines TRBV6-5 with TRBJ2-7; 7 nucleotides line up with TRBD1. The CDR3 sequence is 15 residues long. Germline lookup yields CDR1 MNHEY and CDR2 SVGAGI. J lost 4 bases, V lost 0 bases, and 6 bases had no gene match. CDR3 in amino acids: CASSYSRTGGYEQYV. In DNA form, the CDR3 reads TGTGCCAGCAGTTACTCGAGGACAGGAGGTTACGAGCAGTACGTC.

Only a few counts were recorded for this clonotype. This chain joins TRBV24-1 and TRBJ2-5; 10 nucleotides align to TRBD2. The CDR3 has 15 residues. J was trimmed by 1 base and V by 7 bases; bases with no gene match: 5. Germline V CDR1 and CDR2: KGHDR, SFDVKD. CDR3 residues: CATSHSGGPQETQYF. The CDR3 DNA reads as TGTGCCACCAGCCATAGCGGGGGGCCCCAAGAGACCCAGTACTTC.

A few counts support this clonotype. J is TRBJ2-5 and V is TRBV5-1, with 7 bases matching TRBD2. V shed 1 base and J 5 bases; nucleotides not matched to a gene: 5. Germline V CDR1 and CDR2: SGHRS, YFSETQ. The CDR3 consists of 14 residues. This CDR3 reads CASSLQGGTETQYF. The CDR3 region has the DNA TGCGCCAGCAGCTTGCAGGGAGGGACGGAGACCCAGTACTTC.

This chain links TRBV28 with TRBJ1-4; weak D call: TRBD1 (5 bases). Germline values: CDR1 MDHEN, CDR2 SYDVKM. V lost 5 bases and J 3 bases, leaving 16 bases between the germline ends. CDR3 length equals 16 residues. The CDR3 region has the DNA TGTGCCAGCAGTGGACCTCGACAGTCATCTAATGAAAAACTGTTTTTT. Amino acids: CASSGPRQSSNEKLFF.

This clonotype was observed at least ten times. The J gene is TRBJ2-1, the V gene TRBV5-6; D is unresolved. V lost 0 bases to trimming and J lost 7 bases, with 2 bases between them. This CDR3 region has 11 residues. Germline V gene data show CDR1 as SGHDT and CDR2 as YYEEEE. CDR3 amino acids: CASSLGNEQFF. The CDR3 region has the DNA TGTGCCAGCAGCTTGGGGAATGAGCAGTTCTTC.

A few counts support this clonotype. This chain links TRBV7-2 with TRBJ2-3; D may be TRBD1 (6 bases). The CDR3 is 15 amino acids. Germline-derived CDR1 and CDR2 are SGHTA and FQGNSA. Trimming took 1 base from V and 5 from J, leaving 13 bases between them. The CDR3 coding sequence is TGTGCCAGCAGCTTAGACAGGGCAGGAGGAGATACGCAGTATTTT. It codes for CASSLDRAGGDTQYF.

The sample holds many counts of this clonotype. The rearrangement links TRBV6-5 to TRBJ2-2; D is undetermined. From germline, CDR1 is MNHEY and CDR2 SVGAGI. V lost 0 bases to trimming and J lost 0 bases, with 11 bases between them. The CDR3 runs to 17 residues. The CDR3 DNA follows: TGTGCCAGCAGTTACTCAACAGCGCCTACGAACACCGGGGAGCTGTTTTTT. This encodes CASSYSTAPTNTGELFF.

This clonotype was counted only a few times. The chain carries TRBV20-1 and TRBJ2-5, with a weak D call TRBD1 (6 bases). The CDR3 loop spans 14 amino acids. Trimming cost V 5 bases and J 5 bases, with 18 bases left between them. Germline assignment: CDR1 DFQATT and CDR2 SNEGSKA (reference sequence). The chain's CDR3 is CSASTTGRRETQYF. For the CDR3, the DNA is TGCAGTGCTTCCACGACAGGACGTAGGGAGACCCAGTACTTC.

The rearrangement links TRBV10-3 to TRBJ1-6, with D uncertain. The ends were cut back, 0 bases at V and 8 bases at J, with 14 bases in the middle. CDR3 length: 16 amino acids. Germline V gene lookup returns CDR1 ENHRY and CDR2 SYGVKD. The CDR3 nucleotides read TGTGCCATCAGTGAGTCCCGTATGGCAGGCCATTCACCCCTCCACTTT. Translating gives CAISESRMAGHSPLHF.

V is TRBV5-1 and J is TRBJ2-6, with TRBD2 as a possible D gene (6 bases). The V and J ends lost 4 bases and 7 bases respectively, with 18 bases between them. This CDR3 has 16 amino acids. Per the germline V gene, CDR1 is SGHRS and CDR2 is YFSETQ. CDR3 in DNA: TGCGCCAGCAGCCCTGAAGGGAGGAGTGGAGCCAACGTCCTGACTTTC. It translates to CASSPEGRSGANVLTF.

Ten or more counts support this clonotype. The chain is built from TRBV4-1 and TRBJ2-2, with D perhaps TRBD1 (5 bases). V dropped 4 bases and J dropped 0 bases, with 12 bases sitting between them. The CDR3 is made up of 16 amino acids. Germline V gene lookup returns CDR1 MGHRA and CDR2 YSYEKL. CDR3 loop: CASSRRQTANTGELFF. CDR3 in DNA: TGCGCCAGCAGCCGCAGACAGACCGCGAACACCGGGGAGCTGTTTTTT.

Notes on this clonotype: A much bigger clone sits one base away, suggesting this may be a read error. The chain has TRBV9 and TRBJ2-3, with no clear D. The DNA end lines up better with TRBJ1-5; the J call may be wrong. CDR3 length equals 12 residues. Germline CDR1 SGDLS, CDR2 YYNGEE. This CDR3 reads CASSHDRDTQHF. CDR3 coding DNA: TGTGCCAGCAGCCACGATAGGGATACGCAGCATTTT.

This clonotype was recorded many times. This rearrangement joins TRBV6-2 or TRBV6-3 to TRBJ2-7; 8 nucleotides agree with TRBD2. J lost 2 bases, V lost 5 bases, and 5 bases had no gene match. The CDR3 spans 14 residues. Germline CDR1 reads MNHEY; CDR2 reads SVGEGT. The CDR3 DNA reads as TGTGCCAGCAGTCGCGGACTAGCACCCTACGAGCAGTACTTC. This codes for CASSRGLAPYEQYF.

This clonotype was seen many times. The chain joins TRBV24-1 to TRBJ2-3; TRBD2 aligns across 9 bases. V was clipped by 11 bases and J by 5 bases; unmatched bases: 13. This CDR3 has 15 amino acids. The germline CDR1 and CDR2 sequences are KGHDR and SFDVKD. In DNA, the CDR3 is TGTGCCATCGCTGGGGCGGGGGGGCCTGGAGATACGCAGTATTTT. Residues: CAIAGAGGPGDTQYF.

DNA of the CDR3: TGTGCCACCAGCTTTGGGCCGAACACTGAAGCTTTCTTT. It is translated as CATSFGPNTEAFF. The chain couples TRBV24-1 to TRBJ1-1; D is unresolved. Trimming took off 7 bases at V and 1 base at J, with 9 bases between the two ends. The CDR3 runs 13 residues. Per the germline V gene, CDR1 is KGHDR and CDR2 is SFDVKD.

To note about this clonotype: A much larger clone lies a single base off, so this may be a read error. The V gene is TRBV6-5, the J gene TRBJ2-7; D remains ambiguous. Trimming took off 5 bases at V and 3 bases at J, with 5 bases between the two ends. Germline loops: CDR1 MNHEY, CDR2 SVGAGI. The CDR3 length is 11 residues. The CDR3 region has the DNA TGTGCCAGCAGTGGCAACTACGAGCAGTACTTC. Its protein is CASSGNYEQYF.

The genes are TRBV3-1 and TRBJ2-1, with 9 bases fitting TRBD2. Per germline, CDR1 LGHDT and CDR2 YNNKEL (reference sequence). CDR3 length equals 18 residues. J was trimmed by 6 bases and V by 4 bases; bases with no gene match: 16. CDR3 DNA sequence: TGTGCCAGCAGCCCATGGGGAAGCGGGGGGCCCCTCCCCAATGAGCAGTTCTTC. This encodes CASSPWGSGGPLPNEQFF.

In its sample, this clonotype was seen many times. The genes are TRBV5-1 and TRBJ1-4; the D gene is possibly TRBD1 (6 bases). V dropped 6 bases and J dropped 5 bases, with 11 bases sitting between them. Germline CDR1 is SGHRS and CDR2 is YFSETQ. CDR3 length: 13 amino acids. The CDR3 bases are TGCGCCAGCATGGCGCAGGGGAATGAAAAACTGTTTTTT. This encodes CASMAQGNEKLFF.

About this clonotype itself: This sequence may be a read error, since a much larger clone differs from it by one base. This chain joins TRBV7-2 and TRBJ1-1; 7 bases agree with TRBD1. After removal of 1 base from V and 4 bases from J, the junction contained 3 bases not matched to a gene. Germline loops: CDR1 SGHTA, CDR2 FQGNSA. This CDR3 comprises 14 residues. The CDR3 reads CASSLGSGGTEAFF. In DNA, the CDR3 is TGTGCCAGCAGCTTAGGGTCAGGGGGCACTGAAGCTTTCTTT.